This T cell receptor (beta chain) comes out of a study of glioma-infiltrating T cells. The CDR3 extends over 14 amino acids. With 2 bases removed from V and 4 bases from J, the gap between germline ends came to 12 bases. Germline CDR1 MNHNY, CDR2 SVGAGI (reference sequence). Study-level points and caveats: Gliomas, especially low-grade, showed above-expected tissue-blood divergence; non-neoplastic patients showed below.

This clonotype was seen only a few times. Antigen: not known. The iRepertoire nested amplicon-rescue multiplex PCR amplified TCR alpha and beta CDR3s from RNA. From the multiplex PCR reads, TCRdb called clonotypes with MiXCR, one entry per CDR3 protein. The table lists over 140,000 distinct CDR3 sequences, 30% to 40% of them singletons. The sequenced sample was glioma tissue, nonneoplastic brain tissue, or PBMCs (not recorded which). The sequence derives from a human donor with low-grade glioma or glioblastoma, undergoing nonglioma brain surgery, or in good health (not recorded which). The V gene is TRBV6-6, the J gene TRBJ2-7; D unresolved. The DNA for the CDR3 is TGTGCCAGCAGTTACGGGTGGCAGGATTACGAGCAGTACTTC. Translating gives CASSYGWQDYEQYF.